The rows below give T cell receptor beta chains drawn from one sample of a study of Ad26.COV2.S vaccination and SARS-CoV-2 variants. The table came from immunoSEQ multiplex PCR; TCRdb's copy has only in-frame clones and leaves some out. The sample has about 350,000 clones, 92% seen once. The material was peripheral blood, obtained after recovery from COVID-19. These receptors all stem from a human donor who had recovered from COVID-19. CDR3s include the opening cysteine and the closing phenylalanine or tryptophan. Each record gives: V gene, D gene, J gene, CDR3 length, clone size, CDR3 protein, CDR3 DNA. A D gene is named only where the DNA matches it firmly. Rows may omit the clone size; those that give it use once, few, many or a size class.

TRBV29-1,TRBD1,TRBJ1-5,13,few,CSVGQGPNQPQHF,TGCAGCGTTGGACAGGGGCCCAATCAGCCCCAGCATTTT
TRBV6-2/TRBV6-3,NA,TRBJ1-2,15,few,CASSYTTGIIYGYTF,TGTGCCAGCAGTTACACAACAGGGATTATCTATGGCTACACCTTC
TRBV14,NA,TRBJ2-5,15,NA,CASSQATALQETQYF,TGTGCCAGCAGCCAAGCAACAGCTTTACAAGAGACCCAGTACTTC
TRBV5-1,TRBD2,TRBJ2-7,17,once,CASSLASGGLFSYEQYF,TGCGCCAGCAGCTTGGCTAGCGGGGGATTATTCTCCTACGAGCAGTACTTC
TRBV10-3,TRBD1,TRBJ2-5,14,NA,CAISGNRGRETQYF,TGTGCCATCAGTGGAAACAGGGGGCGAGAGACCCAGTACTTC
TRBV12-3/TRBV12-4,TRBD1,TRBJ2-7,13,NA,CASRGQGSYEQYF,TGTGCCAGCAGGGGACAGGGCTCCTACGAGCAGTACTTC
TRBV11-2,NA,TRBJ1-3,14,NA,CASSQDRAGNTIYF,TGTGCCAGCAGCCAAGACAGAGCTGGAAACACCATATATTTT
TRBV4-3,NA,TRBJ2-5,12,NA,CASSWGEETQYF,TGCGCCAGCAGCTGGGGGGAGGAGACCCAGTACTTC
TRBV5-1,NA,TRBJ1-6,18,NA,CASSYDSPRSSYNSPLHF,TGCGCCAGCAGCTATGACTCACCAAGGAGCTCCTATAATTCACCCCTCCACTTT
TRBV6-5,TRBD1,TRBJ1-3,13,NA,CASSTWDSGTIYF,TGTGCCAGCAGTACCTGGGACAGTGGCACCATATATTTT